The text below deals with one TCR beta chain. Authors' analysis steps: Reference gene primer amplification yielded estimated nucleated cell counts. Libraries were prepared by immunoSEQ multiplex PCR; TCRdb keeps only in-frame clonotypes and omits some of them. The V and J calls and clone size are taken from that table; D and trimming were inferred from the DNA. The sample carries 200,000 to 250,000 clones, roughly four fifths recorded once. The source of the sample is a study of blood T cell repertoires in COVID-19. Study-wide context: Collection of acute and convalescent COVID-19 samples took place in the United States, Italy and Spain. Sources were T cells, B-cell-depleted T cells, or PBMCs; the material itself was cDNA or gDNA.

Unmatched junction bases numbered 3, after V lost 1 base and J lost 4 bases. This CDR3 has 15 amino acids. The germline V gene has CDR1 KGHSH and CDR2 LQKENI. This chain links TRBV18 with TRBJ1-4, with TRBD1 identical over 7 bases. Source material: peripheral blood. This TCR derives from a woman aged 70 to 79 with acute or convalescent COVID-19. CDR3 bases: TGTGCCAGCTCACCACGGACAGGTCTTAATGAAAAACTGTTTTTT. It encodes CASSPRTGLNEKLFF. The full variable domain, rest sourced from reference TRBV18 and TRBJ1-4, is NAGVMQNPRHLVRRRGQEARLRCSPMKGHSHVYWYRQLPEEGLKFMVYLQKENIIDESGMPKERFSAEFPKEGPSILRIQQVVRGDSAAYFCASSPRTGLNEKLFFGSGTQLSVL.